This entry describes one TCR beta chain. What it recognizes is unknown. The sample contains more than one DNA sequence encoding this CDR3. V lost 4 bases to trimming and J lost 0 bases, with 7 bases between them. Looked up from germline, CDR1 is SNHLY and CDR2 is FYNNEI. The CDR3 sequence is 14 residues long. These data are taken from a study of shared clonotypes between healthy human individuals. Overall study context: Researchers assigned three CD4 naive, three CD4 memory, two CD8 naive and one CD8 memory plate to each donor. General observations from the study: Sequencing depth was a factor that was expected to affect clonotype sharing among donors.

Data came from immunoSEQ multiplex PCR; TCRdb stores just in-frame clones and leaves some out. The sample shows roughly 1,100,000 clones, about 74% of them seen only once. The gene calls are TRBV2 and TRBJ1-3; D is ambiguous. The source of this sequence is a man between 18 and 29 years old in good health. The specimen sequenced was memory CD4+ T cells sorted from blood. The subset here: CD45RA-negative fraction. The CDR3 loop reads CASSVESSGNTIYF. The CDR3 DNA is TGTGCCAGCAGTGTAGAGAGCTCTGGAAACACCATATATTTT. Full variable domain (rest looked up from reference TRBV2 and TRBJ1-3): EPEVTQTPSHQVTQMGQEVILRCVPISNHLYFYWYRQILGQKVEFLVSFYNNEISEKSEIFDDQFSVERPDGSNFTLKIRSTKLEDSAMYFCASSVESSGNTIYFGEGSWLTVV.